In this sample, the clone carrying this T cell receptor (beta chain) is medium-sized. TCRdb passed the PCR reads through MiXCR, listing each CDR3 protein once. The table shows 8,000 or so distinct CDR3 sequences, with around an eighth occurring only once. This sample was taken from a study of CXCR3 chemokines and chemotherapy response in bladder cancer. Looked up from germline, CDR1 is SGHTA and CDR2 is FQGNSA. The CDR3 runs to 14 residues. V was shortened by 3 bases and J by 12 bases, with 17 bases between the two germline ends. Sampling took place from a patient whose treatment included neoadjuvant chemotherapy. The chain is built from TRBV7-2 and TRBJ2-2; either TRBD1 or TRBD2 may fit D (5 bases each). The receptor was derived from a human donor with bladder cancer that responded to neoadjuvant chemotherapy. CDR3 bases: TGTGCCAGCAGCTTTCCCCGGGGCCCCGAAAAGCTGTTTTTT. Protein: CASSFPRGPEKLFF.